This T cell receptor beta chain is from a study of CD8 T cells in Susac syndrome. Sequencing of TCR beta was undertaken in CD8+ and CD4+ T cells derived from blood. TEMRA cells were FACS-enriched, unlike CD8+ and CD4+ T cells, which were negatively isolated. In this sample, this clonotype turned up a few times. Its antigen remains unknown. Whole-study findings and limits: It was acknowledged by the study that relatively few individuals were included in its TCR sequencing and HLA analysis.

Reverse transcription of about 0.5 to 1 ug RNA was performed with random hexamers. The authors amplified TCR beta CDR3 across 54 Vbeta and 13 Jbeta using immunoSEQ multiplex PCR. MiXCR, applied by TCRdb to the immunoSEQ multiplex PCR reads, yields one record per CDR3 protein. The table has some 300,000 distinct CDR3 sequences, around 84% seen once; the top ten hold about 0.11%. The sequence derives from a human donor with multiple sclerosis. Sequences were obtained from CD8+ T cells from PBMCs.

The CDR3 protein is CASSYAPYDIQYF. The CDR3 nucleotides read TGTGCCAGCAGTTACGCCCCTTATGACATTCAGTACTTC. The rearrangement joins TRBV6-5 to TRBJ2-4; D is unclear. In germline, CDR1 is MNHEY, CDR2 SVGAGI. There are 13 residues in the CDR3. Trimming took 2 bases from V and 8 from J, leaving 10 bases between them.